What follows is one TCR beta chain and its context. Germline lookup yields CDR1 SNHLY and CDR2 FYNNEI. The CDR3 consists of 14 residues. These data originate in a study of cytomegalovirus exposure and HLA in healthy donors. The PCR made use of 60 Vbeta and 13 Jbeta primers. Data came from immunoSEQ multiplex PCR; TCRdb stores just in-frame clones and leaves some out. The table lists 97,000 or so clones, around a tenth of them singletons, with 5.1% in the top ten. The TCR sequence derives from a man aged 50 to 60 in good health and CMV-seropositive. The sequenced material came from PBMCs. The chain recombines TRBV2 with TRBJ2-5; 8 nucleotides align to TRBD2. The DNA matches TRBJ2-7 better at its end, which makes the J call doubtful. CDR3 sequence (DNA): TGTGCCAGCATGGAGCGGGAGAGCTCCTACGAGCAGTACTTC. Translating gives CASMERESSYEQYF.